Listed here are 21 T cell receptor beta chains from one sample, sequenced in a study of PD-1 blockade in classical Hodgkin lymphoma. Repertoires were generated with immunoSEQ multiplex PCR, while TCRdb's copy carries only in-frame clones and drops some. The sample lists tens of thousands of clones; about three quarters were seen once. No patient escaped relapse after autologous stem cell transplantation, and brentuximab vedotin exposure varied. The sequenced sample was peripheral blood mononuclear cells (PBMCs), obtained at baseline. Receptors were obtained from a human donor with classical Hodgkin lymphoma.

The chain links TRBV7-3 to TRBJ2-1; 7 bases map to TRBD1. Germline CDR1 reads SGHTA; CDR2 reads FQGTGA. J was trimmed by 4 bases and V by 2 bases; bases with no gene match: 5. CDR3 length: 15 residues. CDR3: CASSLSQGIYNEQFF. In DNA, the CDR3 is TGTGCCAGCAGCTTATCACAGGGGATATACAATGAGCAGTTCTTC.

The chain is built from TRBV2 and TRBJ1-2, with 7 bases identical to TRBD1. The trim removed 6 bases at V and 4 bases at J, leaving 2 bases unmatched. This CDR3 comprises 12 residues. Per the germline V gene, CDR1 is SNHLY and CDR2 is FYNNEI. The CDR3 here is CASRGGSYGYTF. The CDR3 nucleotides are TGTGCCAGCAGAGGGGGCAGCTATGGCTACACCTTC.

This clone was seen only once. The chain is built from TRBV7-8 and TRBJ1-5, with TRBD1 as a possible D gene (6 bases). Germline CDR1 reads SGHVS; CDR2 reads FQNEAQ. CDR3 length equals 15 residues. V lost 5 bases and J 6 bases, leaving 17 bases between the germline ends. The CDR3, as DNA: TGTGCCAGCAGCCTTGGGCAGGGGTTTCGTCAGCCCCAGCATTTT. Its protein is CASSLGQGFRQPQHF.

This clone was seen a handful of times. The rearrangement uses TRBV9 and TRBJ2-1, with 7 bases fitting TRBD2. There are 15 residues in the CDR3. CDR1 is SGDLS, CDR2 YYNGEE, per germline. Losses at the gene ends were 2 bases for V and 3 bases for J; bases not matched to a gene: 5. The CDR3 region has the DNA TGTGCCAGCAGCGTGCGGGGGAATTACTACAATGAGCAGTTCTTC. Amino acids: CASSVRGNYYNEQFF.

This clone came up once. The chain recombines TRBV6-1 with TRBJ1-2; D ambiguous. Deletions cut 0 bases from V and 8 bases from J, with 16 bases between. Looked up from germline, CDR1 is MNHNS and CDR2 is SASEGT. There are 15 residues in the CDR3. The CDR3 sequence is CASSEALGTLGGYTF. For the CDR3, the DNA is TGTGCCAGCAGTGAAGCCCTGGGTACTCTAGGGGGCTACACCTTC.

The chain links TRBV5-6 to TRBJ2-4; either TRBD1 or TRBD2 may supply D (6 bases each). The ends were cut back, 3 bases at V and 2 bases at J, with 18 bases in the middle. The germline gives CDR1 SGHDT, CDR2 YYEEEE. This CDR3 contains 17 residues. The CDR3 is CASSSLEGGRSKNIQYF. CDR3 in DNA: TGTGCCAGCAGCTCCCTTGAGGGGGGCCGGTCCAAAAACATTCAGTACTTC.

V usage is TRBV11-3 and J usage is TRBJ2-5; D gene unclear. The CDR3 extends over 15 amino acids. V was cut by 1 base and J by 3 bases, with 12 bases left in between. Germline V gives CDR1 SGHNT, CDR2 YENEEA. CDR3: CASSLGWDGKETQYF. DNA for the CDR3: TGTGCCAGCAGCTTAGGCTGGGATGGCAAAGAGACCCAGTACTTC.

The chain is built from TRBV5-1 and TRBJ2-3; D not certain. Germline loops: CDR1 SGHRS, CDR2 YFSETQ. This CDR3 is built from 14 residues. V lost 0 bases and J 2 bases, leaving 7 bases between the germline ends. The CDR3 here is CASSLEYYTDTQYF. CDR3 nucleotides: TGCGCCAGCAGCTTGGAGTATTACACAGATACGCAGTATTTT.

The gene calls are TRBV7-9 and TRBJ1-5; D might be TRBD1 (5 bases). The V gene lost 4 bases and the J gene lost 6 bases, with 13 bases spanning the gap. The CDR3 consists of 14 residues. The germline gives CDR1 SEHNR, CDR2 FQNEAQ (reference sequence). Written as DNA, the CDR3 is TGTGCCAGCAGCTCTGGGGGTTGGGGTCAGCCCCAGCATTTT. It specifies CASSSGGWGQPQHF. Full variable domain (missing parts from reference TRBV7-9 and TRBJ1-5): DTGVSQNPRHKITKRGQNVTFRCDPISEHNRLYWYRQTLGQGPEFLTYFQNEAQLEKSRLLSDRFSAERPKGSFSTLEIQRTEQGDSAMYLCASSSGGWGQPQHFGDGTRLSIL.

The rearrangement joins TRBV18 to TRBJ1-5; 8 bases map to TRBD1. V lost 3 bases and J lost 6; bases outside the gene matches: 4. Germline assignment: CDR1 KGHSH and CDR2 LQKENI. This CDR3 has 14 amino acids. The DNA of the CDR3 is TGTGCCAGCTCACCGACAGGGGATAGTCAGCCCCAGCATTTT. This sequence encodes CASSPTGDSQPQHF. Looking up the rest from reference TRBV18 and TRBJ1-5 gives the full variable domain: NAGVMQNPRHLVRRRGQEARLRCSPMKGHSHVYWYRQLPEEGLKFMVYLQKENIIDESGMPKERFSAEFPKEGPSILRIQQVVRGDSAAYFCASSPTGDSQPQHFGDGTRLSIL.

This clone has a handful of counts. This sequence joins TRBV7-9 and TRBJ1-4, with D tentatively TRBD1 (6 bases). This CDR3 has 14 residues. Trimming removed 4 bases at V and 5 bases at J, with 11 bases between. Looked up from germline, CDR1 is SEHNR and CDR2 is FQNEAQ (reference sequence). This chain's CDR3 is CASSSQGLNEKLFF. Written as DNA, the CDR3 is TGTGCCAGCAGCTCTCAGGGGTTGAATGAAAAACTGTTTTTT. The variable domain in full, completed from reference TRBV7-9 and TRBJ1-4, reads DTGVSQNPRHKITKRGQNVTFRCDPISEHNRLYWYRQTLGQGPEFLTYFQNEAQLEKSRLLSDRFSAERPKGSFSTLEIQRTEQGDSAMYLCASSSQGLNEKLFFGSGTQLSVL.

This clone occurred a few times. V and J are TRBV7-2 and TRBJ2-7, with D uncertain. The V end was cut by 3 bases, the J end by 6 bases, with 12 bases between. The germline V gene has CDR1 SGHTA and CDR2 FQGNSA. CDR3 size: 13 residues. The CDR3 is CASSFYLVREQYF. The DNA for the CDR3 is TGTGCCAGCAGCTTCTACCTCGTTCGCGAGCAGTACTTC.

The V call is TRBV7-3, the J call TRBJ2-1; 12 nucleotides align to TRBD2. Germline lookup yields CDR1 SGHTA and CDR2 FQGTGA. The V segment lost 5 bases and the J segment 2 bases; nucleotides outside the gene matches: 13. The CDR3 length is 19 residues. The CDR3 DNA reads TGTGCCAGCAGCCCTATACTAGCGGGAGGACCTTCCACCTACAATGAGCAGTTCTTC. Translation gives CASSPILAGGPSTYNEQFF.

This clone has just a few counts. In DNA form, the CDR3 reads TGTGCCAGTAGTATGGAGCGGGTAGCCTACAATGAGCAGTTCTTC. Amino acid sequence: CASSMERVAYNEQFF. J is TRBJ2-1 and V is TRBV19; D is perhaps TRBD2 (6 bases). Trimming pared 3 bases from V and 2 bases from J, leaving 11 bases between. This CDR3 is 15 amino acids long. Germline V lookup: CDR1 LNHDA, CDR2 SQIVND (reference sequence).

This chain connects TRBV2 to TRBJ2-7, with 7 bases lining up with TRBD1. CDR1 is SNHLY, CDR2 FYNNEI, per germline. V gave up 2 bases and J gave up 3 bases; unmatched junction bases: 1. The CDR3 runs to 13 residues. As DNA, the CDR3 is TGTGCCAGCAGTGAATACAGGGGCTACGAGCAGTACTTC. This codes for CASSEYRGYEQYF. The full variable domain, in which reference TRBV2 and TRBJ2-7 provide the parts outside the CDR3, is EPEVTQTPSHQVTQMGQEVILRCVPISNHLYFYWYRQILGQKVEFLVSFYNNEISEKSEIFDDQFSVERPDGSNFTLKIRSTKLEDSAMYFCASSEYRGYEQYFGPGTRLTVT.

The rearrangement uses TRBV19 and TRBJ2-4; D might be TRBD1 or TRBD2, each matching 5 bases. The germline CDR1 and CDR2 sequences are LNHDA and SQIVND (reference sequence). This CDR3 contains 19 residues. Trimming took 4 bases from V and 0 from J, leaving 22 bases between them. The chain's CDR3 is CASSSSGPQGDLAKNIQYF. CDR3 nucleotides: TGTGCCAGTAGTAGCTCGGGACCGCAAGGTGATTTAGCCAAAAACATTCAGTACTTC.

A note on this clone: At one boundary the junction diverges from the germline segment, which might be a read error. Other nucleotide sequences from this sample produce the same CDR3. The chain uses TRBV4-2 and TRBJ2-1; 13 nucleotides align to TRBD2. The CDR3 contains 16 residues. Germline CDR1 reads LGHNA; CDR2 reads YNFKEQ. The CDR3 spells CASSRAGTSGNNEQFF. CDR3 bases: TGTGCTAGCAGCCGTGCCGGGACTAGCGGGAACAATGAGCAGTTCTTC.

This clone was detected only once. CDR3 coding DNA: TGTGCCAGCAGTTCCTACTCCACTAGCGGGTCCGGAGAGGAGACCCAGTACTTC. Protein: CASSSYSTSGSGEETQYF. V usage is TRBV28 and J usage is TRBJ2-5; 9 bases align to TRBD2. Per germline, CDR1 MDHEN and CDR2 SYDVKM. CDR3 length equals 18 residues. V lost 4 bases, J lost 5 bases, and 17 bases stayed unmatched.

This clone has a handful of counts. V usage is TRBV9 and J usage is TRBJ2-7; weak D call: TRBD1 (6 bases). Trimming removed 4 bases from V and 4 bases from J, with 9 bases in between. This CDR3 is built from 12 residues. CDR1 is SGDLS and CDR2 is YYNGEE in the germline V gene. CDR3 bases: TGTGCCAGCAGCCCCACAGGGTACGAGCAGTACTTC. Amino acid sequence: CASSPTGYEQYF.

The rearrangement uses TRBV4-2 and TRBJ2-5; D ambiguous. The CDR3 sequence is 16 residues long. Trimming stripped 0 bases from V and 1 base from J, with 12 bases between. Germline-derived CDR1 and CDR2 are LGHNA and YNFKEQ. The CDR3 protein is CASSQDSVASQETQYF. The CDR3 DNA follows: TGTGCCAGCAGCCAAGATTCGGTAGCATCCCAAGAGACCCAGTACTTC.

The gene calls are TRBV11-3 and TRBJ1-1; no reliable D call. CDR1 is SGHNT and CDR2 is YENEEA in the germline V gene. The CDR3 contains 15 residues. V lost 1 base, J lost 1 base, and 10 bases lay in between. DNA for the CDR3: TGTGCCAGCAGCTTAGTTACGGGTTCGAACACTGAAGCTTTCTTT. It is translated as CASSLVTGSNTEAFF.